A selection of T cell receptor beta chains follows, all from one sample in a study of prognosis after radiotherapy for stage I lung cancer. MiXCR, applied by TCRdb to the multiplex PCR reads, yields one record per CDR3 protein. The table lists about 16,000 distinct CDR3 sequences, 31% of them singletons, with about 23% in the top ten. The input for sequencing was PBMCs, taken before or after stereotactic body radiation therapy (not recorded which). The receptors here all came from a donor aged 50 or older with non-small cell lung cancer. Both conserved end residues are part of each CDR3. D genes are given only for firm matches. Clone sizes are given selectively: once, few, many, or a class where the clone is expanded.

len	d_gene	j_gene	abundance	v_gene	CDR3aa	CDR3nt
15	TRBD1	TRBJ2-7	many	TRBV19	CASSPAGTGGRGQYF	TGTGCCAGTAGTCCCGCCGGGACAGGGGGAAGAGGGCAGTACTTC
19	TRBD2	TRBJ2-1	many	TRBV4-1	CASSQLRELAGVGSNEQFF	TGCGCCAGCAGCCAATTACGGGAACTAGCGGGAGTAGGTAGCAATGAGCAGTTCTTC
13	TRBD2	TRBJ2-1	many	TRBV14	CASSRSSGNEQFF	TGTGCCAGCAGCCGCTCTAGCGGCAATGAGCAGTTCTTC
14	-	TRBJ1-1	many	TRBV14	CASSQDDLNTEAFF	TGTGCCAGCAGCCAAGACGACCTGAACACTGAAGCTTTCTTT
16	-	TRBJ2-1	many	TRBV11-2	CASSLTRGAGVNEQFF	TGTGCCAGCAGCTTAACCCGGGGGGCGGGAGTCAATGAGCAGTTCTTC
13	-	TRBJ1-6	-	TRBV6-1	CANSSGNNSPLHF	TGTGCCAACTCCTCGGGAAATAATTCACCCCTCCACTTT
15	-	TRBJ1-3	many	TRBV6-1	CASSATGPSGNTIYF	TGTGCCAGCAGTGCCACGGGACCTTCTGGAAACACCATATATTTT
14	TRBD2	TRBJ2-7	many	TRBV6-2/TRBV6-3	CASSGTSGSGEQYF	TGTGCCAGCAGTGGGACTAGCGGGAGTGGCGAGCAGTACTTC
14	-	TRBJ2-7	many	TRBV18	CASSPSSSSYEQYF	TGTGCCAGCTCACCCTCCTCTTCATCCTACGAGCAGTACTTC
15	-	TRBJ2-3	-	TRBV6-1	CASSELTGAIDTQYF	TGTGCCAGCAGTGAATTGACAGGTGCTATAGATACGCAGTATTTT
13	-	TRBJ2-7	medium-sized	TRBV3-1	CASSQVETYEQYF	TGTGCCAGCAGCCAAGTTGAGACCTACGAGCAGTACTTC
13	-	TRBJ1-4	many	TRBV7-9	CASSLGASEKLFF	TGTGCCAGCAGCTTAGGGGCCAGTGAAAAACTGTTTTTT
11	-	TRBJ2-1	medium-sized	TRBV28	CASSFFQDQFF	TGTGCCAGCAGTTTCTTCCAAGACCAGTTCTTC
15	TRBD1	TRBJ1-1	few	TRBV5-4	CASSEGTGEGTEAFF	TGTGCCAGCAGCGAAGGGACAGGGGAAGGCACTGAAGCTTTCTTT
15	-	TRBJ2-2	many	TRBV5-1	CASSLTSGGAGELFF	TGCGCCAGCAGCTTGACCTCCGGGGGTGCCGGGGAGCTGTTTTTT
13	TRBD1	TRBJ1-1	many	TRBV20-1	CSARGTGDTEAFF	TGCAGTGCTCGGGGGACAGGGGACACTGAAGCTTTCTTT
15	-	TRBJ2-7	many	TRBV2	CASTTNVGSTYEQYF	TGTGCCAGCACCACGAACGTTGGGAGTACCTACGAGCAGTACTTC